A single T cell receptor beta chain is shown here with its context. The data were produced by immunoSEQ multiplex PCR, yet TCRdb's version contains in-frame clones alone and is incomplete. The sample includes 25,000 or so clones, roughly 90% seen only once; the top ten take approximately 2.8%. V gave up 8 bases and J gave up 1 base; unmatched junction bases: 17. CDR3 length: 18 amino acids. The sample comes from a study of blood T cell repertoires in COVID-19. For the study at large: Samples taken during acute and convalescent COVID-19 were collected in the United States, Italy and Spain.

V usage is TRBV5-3 and J usage is TRBJ1-1; 10 bases match TRBD1. TRBV5-3 is classed as an ORF, of uncertain function. This TCR was recovered from a human donor in a cohort sampled during active COVID-19. The sample was peripheral blood. In DNA, the CDR3 is TGTGCCAGGTCCCCCCACCGGGACAGGGGACCAGAGAACACTGAAGCTTTCTTT. As protein: CARSPHRDRGPENTEAFF.